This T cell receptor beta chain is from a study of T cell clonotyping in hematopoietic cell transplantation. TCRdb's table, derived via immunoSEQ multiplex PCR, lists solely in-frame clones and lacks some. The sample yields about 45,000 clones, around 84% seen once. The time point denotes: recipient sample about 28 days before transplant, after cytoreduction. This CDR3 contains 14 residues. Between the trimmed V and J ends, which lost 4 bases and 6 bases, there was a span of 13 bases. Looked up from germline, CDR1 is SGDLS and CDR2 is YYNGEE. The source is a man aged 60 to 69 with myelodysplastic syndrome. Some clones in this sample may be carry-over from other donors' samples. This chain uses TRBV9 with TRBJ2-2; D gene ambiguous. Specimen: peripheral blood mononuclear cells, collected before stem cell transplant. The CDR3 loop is CASSPQVKAGELFF. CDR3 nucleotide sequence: TGTGCCAGCAGCCCCCAGGTGAAGGCCGGGGAGCTGTTTTTT. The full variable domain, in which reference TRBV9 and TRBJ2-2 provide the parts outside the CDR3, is DSGVTQTPKHLITATGQRVTLRCSPRSGDLSVYWYQQSLDQGLQFLIQYYNGEERAKGNILERFSAQQFPDLHSELNLSSLELGDSALYFCASSPQVKAGELFFGEGSRLTVL.